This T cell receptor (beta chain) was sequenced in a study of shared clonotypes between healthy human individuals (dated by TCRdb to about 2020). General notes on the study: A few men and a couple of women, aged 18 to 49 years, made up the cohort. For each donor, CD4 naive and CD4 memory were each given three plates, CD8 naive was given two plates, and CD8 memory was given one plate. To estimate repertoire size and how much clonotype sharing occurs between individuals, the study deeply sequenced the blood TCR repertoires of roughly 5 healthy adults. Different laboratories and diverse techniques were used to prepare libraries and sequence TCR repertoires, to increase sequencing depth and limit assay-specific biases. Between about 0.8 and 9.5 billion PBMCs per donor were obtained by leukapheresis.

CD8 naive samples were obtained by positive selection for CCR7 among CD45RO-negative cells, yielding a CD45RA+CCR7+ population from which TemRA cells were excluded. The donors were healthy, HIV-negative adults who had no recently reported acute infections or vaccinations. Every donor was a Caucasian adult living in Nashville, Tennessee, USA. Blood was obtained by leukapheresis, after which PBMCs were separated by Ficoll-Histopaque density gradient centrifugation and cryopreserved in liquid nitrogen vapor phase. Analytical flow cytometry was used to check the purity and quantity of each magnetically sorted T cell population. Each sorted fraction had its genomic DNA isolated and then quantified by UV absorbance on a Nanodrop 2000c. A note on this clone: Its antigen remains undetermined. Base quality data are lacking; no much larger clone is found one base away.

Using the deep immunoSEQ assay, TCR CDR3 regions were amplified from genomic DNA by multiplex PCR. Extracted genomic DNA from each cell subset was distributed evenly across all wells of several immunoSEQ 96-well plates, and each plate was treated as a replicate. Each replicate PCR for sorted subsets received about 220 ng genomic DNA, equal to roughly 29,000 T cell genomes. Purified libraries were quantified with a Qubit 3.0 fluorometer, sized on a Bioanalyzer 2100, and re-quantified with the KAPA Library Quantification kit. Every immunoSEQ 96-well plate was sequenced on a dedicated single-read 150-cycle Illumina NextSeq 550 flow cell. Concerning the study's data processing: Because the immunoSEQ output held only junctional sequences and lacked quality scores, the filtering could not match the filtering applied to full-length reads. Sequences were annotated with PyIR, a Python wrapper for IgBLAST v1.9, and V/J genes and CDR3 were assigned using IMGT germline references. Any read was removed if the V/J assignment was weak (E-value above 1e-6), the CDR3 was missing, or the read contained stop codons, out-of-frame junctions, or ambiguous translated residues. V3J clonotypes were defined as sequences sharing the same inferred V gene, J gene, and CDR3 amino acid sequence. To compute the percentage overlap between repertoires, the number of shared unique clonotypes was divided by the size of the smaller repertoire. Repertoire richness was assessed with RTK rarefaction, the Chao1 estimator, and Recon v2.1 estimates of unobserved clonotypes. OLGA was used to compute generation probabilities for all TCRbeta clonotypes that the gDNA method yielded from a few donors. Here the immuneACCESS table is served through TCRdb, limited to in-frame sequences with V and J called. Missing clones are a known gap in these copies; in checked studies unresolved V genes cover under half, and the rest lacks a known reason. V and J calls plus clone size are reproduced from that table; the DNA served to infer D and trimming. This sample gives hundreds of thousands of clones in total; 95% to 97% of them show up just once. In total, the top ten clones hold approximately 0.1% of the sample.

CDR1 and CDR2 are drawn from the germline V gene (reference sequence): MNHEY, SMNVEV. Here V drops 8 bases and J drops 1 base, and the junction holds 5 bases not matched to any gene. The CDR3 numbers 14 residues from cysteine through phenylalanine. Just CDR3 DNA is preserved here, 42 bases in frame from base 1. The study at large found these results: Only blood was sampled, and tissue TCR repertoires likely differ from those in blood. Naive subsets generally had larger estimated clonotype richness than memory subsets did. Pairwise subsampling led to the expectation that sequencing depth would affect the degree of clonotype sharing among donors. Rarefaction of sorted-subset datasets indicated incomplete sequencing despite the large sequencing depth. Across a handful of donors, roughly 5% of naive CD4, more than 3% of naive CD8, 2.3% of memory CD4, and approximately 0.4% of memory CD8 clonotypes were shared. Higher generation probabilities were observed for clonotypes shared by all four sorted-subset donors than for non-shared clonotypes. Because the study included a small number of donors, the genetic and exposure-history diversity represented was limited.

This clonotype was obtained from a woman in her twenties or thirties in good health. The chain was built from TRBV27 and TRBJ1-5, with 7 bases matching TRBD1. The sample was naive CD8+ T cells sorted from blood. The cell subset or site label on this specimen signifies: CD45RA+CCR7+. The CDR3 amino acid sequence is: CASPGQASNQPQHF. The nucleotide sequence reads TGTGCCAGCCCAGGACAGGCGAGCAATCAGCCCCAGCATTTT.